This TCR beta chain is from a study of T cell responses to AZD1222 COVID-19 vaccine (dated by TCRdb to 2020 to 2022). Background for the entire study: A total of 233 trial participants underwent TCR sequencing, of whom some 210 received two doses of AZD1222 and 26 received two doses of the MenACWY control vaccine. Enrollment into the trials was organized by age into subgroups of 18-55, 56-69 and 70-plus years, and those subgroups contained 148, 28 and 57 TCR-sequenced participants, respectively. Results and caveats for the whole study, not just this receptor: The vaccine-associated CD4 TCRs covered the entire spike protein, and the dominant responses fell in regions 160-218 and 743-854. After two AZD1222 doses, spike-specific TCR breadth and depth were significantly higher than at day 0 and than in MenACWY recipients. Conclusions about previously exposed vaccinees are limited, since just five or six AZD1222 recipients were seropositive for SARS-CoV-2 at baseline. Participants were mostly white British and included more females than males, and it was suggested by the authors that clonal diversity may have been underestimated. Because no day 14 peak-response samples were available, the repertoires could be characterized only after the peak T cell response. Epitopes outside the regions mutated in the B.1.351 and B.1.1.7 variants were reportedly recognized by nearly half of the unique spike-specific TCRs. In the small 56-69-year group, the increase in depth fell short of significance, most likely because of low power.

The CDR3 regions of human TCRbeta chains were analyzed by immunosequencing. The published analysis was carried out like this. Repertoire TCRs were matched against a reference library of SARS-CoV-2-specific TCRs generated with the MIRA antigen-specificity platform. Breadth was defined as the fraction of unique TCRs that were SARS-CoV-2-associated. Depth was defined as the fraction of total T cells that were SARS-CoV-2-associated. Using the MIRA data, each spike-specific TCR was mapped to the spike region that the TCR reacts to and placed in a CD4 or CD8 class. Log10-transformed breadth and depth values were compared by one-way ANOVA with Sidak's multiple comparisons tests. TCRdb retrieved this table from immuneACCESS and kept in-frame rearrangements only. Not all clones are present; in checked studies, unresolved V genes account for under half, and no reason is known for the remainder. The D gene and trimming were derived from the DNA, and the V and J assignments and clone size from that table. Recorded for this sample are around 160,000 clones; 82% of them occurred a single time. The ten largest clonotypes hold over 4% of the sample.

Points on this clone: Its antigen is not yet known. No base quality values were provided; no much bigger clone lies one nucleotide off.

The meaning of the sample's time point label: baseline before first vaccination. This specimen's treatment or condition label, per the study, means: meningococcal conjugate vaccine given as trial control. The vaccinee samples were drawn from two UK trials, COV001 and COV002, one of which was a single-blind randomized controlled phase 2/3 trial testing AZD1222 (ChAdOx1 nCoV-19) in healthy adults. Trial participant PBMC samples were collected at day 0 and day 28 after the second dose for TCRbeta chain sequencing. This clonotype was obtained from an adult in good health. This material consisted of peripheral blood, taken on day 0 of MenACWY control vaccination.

The CDR3 region reads CASSSPGTTQYF. The nucleotides read TGTGCCAGCAGTTCGCCCGGGACTACGCAGTATTTT. The sequence is built from TRBV6-5 and TRBJ2-3, with the D gene possibly TRBD1 or TRBD2, each one fitting 5 bases. CDR1 MNHEY and CDR2 SVGAGI were looked up in the germline V gene. A distance of 10 bases separates the germline ends of V and J, which lose 4 bases and 8 bases respectively. From the cysteine through the phenylalanine, the CDR3 covers 12 amino acids. The entry retains the CDR3 DNA only, 36 bases that are in frame from base 1.